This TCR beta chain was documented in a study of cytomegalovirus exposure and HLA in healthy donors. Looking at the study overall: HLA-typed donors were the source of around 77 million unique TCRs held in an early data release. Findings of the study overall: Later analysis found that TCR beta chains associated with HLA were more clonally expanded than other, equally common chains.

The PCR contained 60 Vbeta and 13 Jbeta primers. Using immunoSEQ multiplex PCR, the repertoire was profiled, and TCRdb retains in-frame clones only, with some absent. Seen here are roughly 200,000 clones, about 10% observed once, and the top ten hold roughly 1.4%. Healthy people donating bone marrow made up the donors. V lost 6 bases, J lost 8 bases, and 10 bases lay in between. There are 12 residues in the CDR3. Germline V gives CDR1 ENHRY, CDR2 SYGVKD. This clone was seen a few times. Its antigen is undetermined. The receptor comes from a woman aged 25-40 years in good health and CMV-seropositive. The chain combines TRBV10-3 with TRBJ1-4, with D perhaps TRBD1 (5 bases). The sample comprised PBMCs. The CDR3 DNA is TGTGCCATCAGCCTCACAGGAGAAAAACTGTTTTTT. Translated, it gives CAISLTGEKLFF.